The rows below give T cell receptor beta chains drawn from one sample of a study of Ad26.COV2.S vaccination and SARS-CoV-2 variants. Assay: immunoSEQ multiplex PCR; the TCRdb copy retains only in-frame clones and omits some. Counted here are hundreds of thousands of clones, around 90% occurring once; the ten biggest clones make up approximately 1.5%. This specimen consisted of peripheral blood, obtained in a trial of Ad26.COV2.S vaccine versus placebo. The receptors were gathered from a person aged 18 to 59 who received the Ad26.COV2.S COVID-19 vaccine or a placebo. Both conserved end residues are part of each CDR3. The D gene is left open where the match is weak. Expanded clones are given a class, and other clones once, few, many or no size at all.

>NA|TRBV2|TRBJ1-5|NA
TGTGCCAGCAGTGATGGACTTTATAGCAATCAGCCCCAGCATTTT
CASSDGLYSNQPQHF
>NA|TRBV30|TRBJ1-1|NA
TGTGCCTGGAGTGTGCGGGGAGGGGCTGAAGCTTTCTTT
CAWSVRGGAEAFF
>NA|TRBV5-8|TRBJ2-7|NA
TGTGCCAGCAGCTTAAGGGAGAGGATGCGCGAGCAGTACTTC
CASSLRERMREQYF
>once|TRBV29-1|TRBJ1-1|NA
TGCAGCGGGCTCTGGGGGACTGAAGCTTTCTTT
CSGLWGTEAFF
>NA|TRBV27|TRBJ2-7|NA
TGTGCCAGCCGTAAGGGCCCCTACGAGCAGTACTTC
CASRKGPYEQYF
>few|TRBV6-2/TRBV6-3|TRBJ1-1|TRBD1
TGTGCCAGCAGTGCGCCGGGACAGGGGCCCACTGAAGCTTTCTTT
CASSAPGQGPTEAFF
>NA|TRBV10-2|TRBJ2-7|TRBD2
TGCGCCAGTTTAGCGGGAGCCCCCTCCTACGAGCAGTACTTC
CASLAGAPSYEQYF
>NA|TRBV4-3|TRBJ2-3|TRBD2
TGCGCCAGCAGCCAAGAGCCAGCGGGGGGAACAGATACGCAGTATTTT
CASSQEPAGGTDTQYF
>NA|TRBV9|TRBJ2-3|TRBD2
TGTGCCAGCAGCTTCGGCGGGGGGCCGGCAGATACGCAGTATTTT
CASSFGGGPADTQYF
>once|TRBV7-9|TRBJ2-3|NA
TGTGCCAGCAGCTTTGGGGTTGGCACAGATACGCAGTATTTT
CASSFGVGTDTQYF
>once|TRBV25-1|TRBJ2-5|NA
TGTGCCACCCAACCCCTTCGTCCAGAGACCCAGTACTTC
CATQPLRPETQYF
>few|TRBV7-3|TRBJ1-1|NA
TGTGCCAGCAGCTTATTGGGGAACACTGAAGCTTTCTTT
CASSLLGNTEAFF
>NA|TRBV10-3|TRBJ2-3|NA
TGTGCCATCTCGCGGGCGGAGGTTGGCACAGATACGCAGTATTTT
CAISRAEVGTDTQYF
>NA|TRBV5-1|TRBJ1-3|NA
TGCGCCAGCAGCTTGGGACCAACAGGTCTGGACACCATATATTTT
CASSLGPTGLDTIYF
>NA|TRBV5-4|TRBJ2-1|TRBD2
TGTGCCAGCAGCTTGAGGCTAGCGGGAGGGGAGCAGTTCTTC
CASSLRLAGGEQFF
>NA|TRBV29-1|TRBJ1-1|NA
TGCAGCGTTGAAAAACAGGGCGACACTGAAGCTTTCTTT
CSVEKQGDTEAFF
>NA|TRBV15|TRBJ2-5|NA
TGTGCCACCAGCGAGGCGAAGACCCAGTACTTC
CATSEAKTQYF
>few|TRBV6-6|TRBJ1-5|NA
TGTGCCAGCAGTTTGGGGGATCAGCCCCAGCATTTT
CASSLGDQPQHF
>NA|TRBV19|TRBJ2-2|TRBD2
TGTGCCAGTAAAGCGACTAGCGGGGGGGAAACCGGGGAGCTGTTTTTT
CASKATSGGETGELFF
>NA|TRBV7-2|TRBJ1-1|TRBD1
TGTGCCAGCAGCTGGACAGGAGATAACACTGAAGCTTTCTTT
CASSWTGDNTEAFF
>NA|TRBV5-6|TRBJ2-2|NA
TGTGCCAGCAGCTCGGTCTTGAACACCGGGGAGCTGTTTTTT
CASSSVLNTGELFF
>once|TRBV2|TRBJ2-3|NA
TGTGCCAGCAGTAAAGAGGTGGGCGGGGCGGCCGGCACAGATACGCAGTATTTT
CASSKEVGGAAGTDTQYF
>once|TRBV18|TRBJ1-1|NA
TGTGCCAGCTCACCAACGGGAGGGGGGACTGAAGCTTTCTTT
CASSPTGGGTEAFF
>NA|TRBV5-4|TRBJ2-7|TRBD2
TGTGCCAGCAGCTTGGTGGGAGGGCCTGGTGAGCAGTACTTC
CASSLVGGPGEQYF
>NA|TRBV24-1|TRBJ2-1|TRBD2
TGTGCCACCAGTGATTCAGCGGGAGGGTCCTACAATGAGCAGTTCTTC
CATSDSAGGSYNEQFF
>NA|TRBV9|TRBJ1-2|NA
TGTGCCAGCAGCCCCGAGTGGGGCCGAGGCTACACCTTC
CASSPEWGRGYTF
>once|TRBV19|TRBJ2-5|NA
TGTGCCAGTAGGTTCAGGGGGGAAGAGACCCAGTACTTC
CASRFRGEETQYF
>NA|TRBV6-5|TRBJ2-7|NA
TGTGCCAGCAGTTTCGGGACGGCGGGAACCTACGAGCAGTACTTC
CASSFGTAGTYEQYF
>NA|TRBV15|TRBJ2-3|TRBD1
TGTGCCACCAGGCTCAGGGGGCTCACAGATACGCAGTATTTT
CATRLRGLTDTQYF
>NA|TRBV29-1|TRBJ2-7|NA
TGCAGCGTTGGACAGGGAGGGGAGCAGTACTTC
CSVGQGGEQYF
>NA|TRBV18|TRBJ2-7|TRBD1
TGTGCCAGCTCACCGGACAGGGTTCTCCTGGGCGAGCAGTACTTC
CASSPDRVLLGEQYF
>NA|TRBV19|TRBJ1-2|TRBD1
TGTGCCAGTAGAGACAGGGGCTATGGCTACACCTTC
CASRDRGYGYTF
>NA|TRBV10-3|TRBJ2-6|TRBD2
TGTGCCATCAGTGAGTCTGGTAAGGGAGGGATCTCTGGGGCCAACGTCCTGACTTTC
CAISESGKGGISGANVLTF
>NA|TRBV4-3|TRBJ2-7|TRBD2
TGCGCCAGCAGCCAATTCGGACTAGCGGGCCACGAGCAGTACTTC
CASSQFGLAGHEQYF
>NA|TRBV6-6|TRBJ2-5|NA
TGTGCCAGCAGCGGCGAGCCGGTACAAGAGACCCAGTACTTC
CASSGEPVQETQYF
>NA|TRBV7-2|TRBJ1-1|TRBD1
TGTGCCAGCAGCTTAGACTGGGACAGGGGTGGGAGGACTGAAGCTTTCTTT
CASSLDWDRGGRTEAFF
>NA|TRBV3-1/TRBV3-2|TRBJ1-5|NA
TGTGCCAGCAGCCAAGATCCACAGGGTGGGCAGCCCCAGCATTTT
CASSQDPQGGQPQHF
>NA|TRBV24-1|TRBJ1-2|TRBD1
TGTGCCACCAGTGACCTTGGACAGGACTATGGCTACACCTTC
CATSDLGQDYGYTF
>NA|TRBV3-1/TRBV3-2|TRBJ1-1|NA
TGTGCCAGCAGCCAAGGGGGAGGCCAGGTTGCAAACACTGAAGCTTTCTTT
CASSQGGGQVANTEAFF
>NA|TRBV21-1|TRBJ2-1|NA
TGTGCCAGCAGCAAACGTACGTGGGGCTCCTACAATGAGCAGTTCTTC
CASSKRTWGSYNEQFF
>once|TRBV24-1|TRBJ2-3|TRBD1
TGTGCCACCAGTGATTTCCCCCCCCGGACAGGGGGTTCCACAGATACGCAGTATTTT
CATSDFPPRTGGSTDTQYF
>NA|TRBV10-3|TRBJ2-1|NA
TGTGCCATCAGTGATGGGGACTTAGCGCCCGGTGAGTTCTTC
CAISDGDLAPGEFF
>NA|TRBV6-5|TRBJ2-7|TRBD1
TGTGCCAGCATCGACCCAGGGGGCGCGGGGTACGAGCAGTACTTC
CASIDPGGAGYEQYF
>NA|TRBV5-1|TRBJ2-2|NA
TGCGCCAGCAGCTTTGCCACCGGGGAGCTGTTTTTT
CASSFATGELFF
>NA|TRBV2|TRBJ2-3|NA
TGTGCCAGCAGCACTGTGGGGTTCATAGATACGCAGTATTTT
CASSTVGFIDTQYF
>NA|TRBV11-2|TRBJ1-4|NA
TGTGCCAGCAGCTTAGCTGGGACGGCTAATGAAAAACTGTTTTTT
CASSLAGTANEKLFF
>NA|TRBV11-2|TRBJ2-3|TRBD1
TGTGCCAGCAGCCGGACAGGGTTGGGGGATACGCAGTATTTT
CASSRTGLGDTQYF
>once|TRBV6-1|TRBJ2-5|NA
TGTGCCAGCAGTGAAAAATCTAGGGGGGAGACCCAGTACTTC
CASSEKSRGETQYF
>once|TRBV6-5|TRBJ1-6|TRBD1
TGTGCCAGCAGTACTTACAGGGGTCAATCACCCCTCCACTTT
CASSTYRGQSPLHF
>NA|TRBV10-3|TRBJ2-7|TRBD2
TGTGCCATCAGTGAGTCTCGGGCTAGCGGCTCCTACGAGCAGTACTTC
CAISESRASGSYEQYF
>NA|TRBV27|TRBJ1-5|NA
TGTGCCAGCAGTTTTCATCCGGGCGAACAGCCCCAGCATTTT
CASSFHPGEQPQHF
>NA|TRBV7-2|TRBJ2-7|NA
TGTGCCAGCAGCTTAGCGTGGGGGCAGGTTGCCTACGAGCAGTACTTC
CASSLAWGQVAYEQYF
>NA|TRBV27|TRBJ2-1|TRBD2
TGTGCCAGCAGTTCTAGCGGGAGGGCCACCAATGAGCAGTTCTTC
CASSSSGRATNEQFF
>few|TRBV6-5|TRBJ1-2|TRBD1
TGTGCCAGCAGTCGAGGGGGCGGCTATGGCTACACCTTC
CASSRGGGYGYTF
>NA|TRBV3-1/TRBV3-2|TRBJ2-1|NA
TGTGCCAGCAGCCAAGGGTGGGGGGCTGGTAATGAGCAGTTCTTC
CASSQGWGAGNEQFF
>NA|TRBV24-1|TRBJ1-2|NA
TGTGCCACCAGTGATGGGCGGTCAGACTATGGCTACACCTTC
CATSDGRSDYGYTF
>NA|TRBV29-1|TRBJ2-7|NA
TGCAGCGTTGATAGGGGGGGAAGCTCCTACGAGCAGTACTTC
CSVDRGGSSYEQYF
>NA|TRBV30|TRBJ2-7|TRBD2
TGTGCCTGGAGACTAGCGGGAGGGACAGAGCAGTACTTC
CAWRLAGGTEQYF
>NA|TRBV2|TRBJ1-4|NA
TGTGCCAGCAGTGAAGGGCCCGGAGGGAGAGAAAAACTGTTTTTT
CASSEGPGGREKLFF
>NA|TRBV5-1|TRBJ1-4|NA
TGCGCCAGCAGCTTGGCCGACCCTCCACGAGAAAAACTGTTTTTT
CASSLADPPREKLFF